This TCR beta chain was sequenced for a study of T cell responses to AZD1222 COVID-19 vaccine. Study conclusions and caveats: Vaccine-associated CD4 TCRs ranged over spike, dominating at 160-218 and 743-854.

A word on this clone: Its antigen is not known.

TCRdb's copy holds only in-frame clones and misses some; the assay was immunoSEQ multiplex PCR. The data show about 35,000 clones, approximately 86% seen once. The receptor was isolated from an adult in good health. The sample here was peripheral blood, taken on day 0 of AZD1222 vaccination.

The CDR3 is CSVAGNTGELFF. CDR3 DNA: TGCAGCGTTGCCGGGAACACCGGGGAGCTGTTTTTT. The chain couples TRBV29-1 to TRBJ2-2, with no clear D. V was pared by 4 bases and J by 1 base, with 4 bases between. The CDR3 contains 12 residues. Germline CDR1 reads SQVTM; CDR2 reads ANQGSEA.